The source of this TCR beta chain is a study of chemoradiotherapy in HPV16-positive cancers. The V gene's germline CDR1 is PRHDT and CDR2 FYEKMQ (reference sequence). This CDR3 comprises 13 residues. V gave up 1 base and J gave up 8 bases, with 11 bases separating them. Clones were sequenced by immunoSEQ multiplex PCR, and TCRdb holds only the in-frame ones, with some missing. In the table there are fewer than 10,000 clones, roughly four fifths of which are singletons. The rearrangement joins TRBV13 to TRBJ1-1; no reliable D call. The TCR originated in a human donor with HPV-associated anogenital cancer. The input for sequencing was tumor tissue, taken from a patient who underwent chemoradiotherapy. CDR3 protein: CASSLEGGREAFF. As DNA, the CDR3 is TGTGCCAGCAGCTTAGAGGGTGGCAGGGAAGCTTTCTTT.